This T cell receptor beta chain was observed in a study of regulatory T cells in long-lasting Graves disease. Study overall: Antithyroid drugs had been taken under 3 months by newly diagnosed Graves' patients. Study-wide findings and caveats: With 2,500 to 3,500 shared public clonotypes, persistent patients exceeded new patients, who shared roughly 920. TCR diversity in persistent Graves' patients was below that of newly diagnosed ones.

This CDR3 comprises 14 residues. V shed 6 bases and J 4 bases; nucleotides not matched to a gene: 6. Arm-PCR of CDR3 regions and iRepertoire HTBI primers were the basis on which TCR beta libraries were built. TCRdb re-called the multiplex PCR reads through MiXCR, storing one row per CDR3 protein. The sample shows roughly 560,000 distinct CDR3 sequences, about 16% of them seen only once. This clonotype was seen a few times. No antigen is known for it. The time point here: newly diagnosed GD, antithyroid drugs for less than 3 months. Construction of the TCR library relied on RNA isolated from PBMCs. These data were also reused for a study on T cells in Graves' hyperthyroidism and ophthalmopathy. That publication notes: Criteria for exclusion of patients were uncontrolled infection, other autoimmune disease, pregnancy or lactation.

The chain links TRBV12-3 or TRBV12-4 to TRBJ1-3; TRBD1 aligns across 7 bases. The TCR was taken from a woman aged 35-65 years with Graves disease. Sequencing used peripheral blood mononuclear cells (PBMCs), obtained at new diagnosis, from a patient treated with antithyroid drugs. CDR3 region: CASSQGGQGNTIYF. The CDR3 bases are TGTGCCAGCAGCCAGGGGGGACAAGGAAACACCATATATTTT.